The 30 T cell receptor beta chains presented below share a single source sample, sequenced in a study of cytomegalovirus exposure and HLA in healthy donors. Profiled with immunoSEQ multiplex PCR; TCRdb holds only in-frame clones, not every one. Altogether over 250,000 clones are present, 86% being singletons, with the ten largest covering 1%. Sequenced input: PBMCs. The origin of the receptors is a woman aged 18-29 years in good health and CMV-seronegative.

The chain couples TRBV28 to TRBJ2-1; 12 bases map to TRBD1. The CDR3 runs 17 residues. V lost 1 base, J lost 6 bases, and 7 bases stayed unmatched. Germline V gene data show CDR1 as MDHEN and CDR2 as SYDVKM. This CDR3 is CASSLFLGQGAGNEQFF. CDR3 in DNA: TGTGCCAGCAGTTTATTTTTGGGACAGGGGGCAGGCAATGAGCAGTTCTTC. The full variable domain, with the rest looked up from reference TRBV28 and TRBJ2-1, is DVKVTQSSRYLVKRTGEKVFLECVQDMDHENMFWYRQDPGLGLRLIYFSYDVKMKEKGDIPEGYSVSREKKERFSLILESASTNQTSMYLCASSLFLGQGAGNEQFFGPGTRLTVL.

CDR3 residues: CASSLLSGYSPLHF. The CDR3 DNA reads TGTGCCAGCAGTTTATTGTCAGGGTACTCACCCCTCCACTTT. The rearrangement joins TRBV27 to TRBJ1-6; D might be TRBD1 (5 bases). The CDR3 totals 14 residues. Trimming took off 1 base at V and 10 bases at J, with 11 bases between the two ends. The germline CDR1 and CDR2 sequences are MNHEY and SMNVEV (reference sequence).

The chain uses TRBV19 and TRBJ1-4, with no clear D. Germline V gene sequence: CDR1 LNHDA, CDR2 SQIVND (reference sequence). The CDR3 runs 12 residues. Trimming shortened V by 6 bases and J by 2 bases, and 4 bases separated the two germline ends. In DNA, the CDR3 is TGTGCCAGTAGCAGGACTAATGAAAAACTGTTTTTT. Encoded protein: CASSRTNEKLFF. The complete variable domain, with remaining parts taken from reference TRBV19 and TRBJ1-4, reads DGGITQSPKYLFRKEGQNVTLSCEQNLNHDAMYWYRQDPGQGLRLIYYSQIVNDFQKGDIAEGYSVSREKKESFPLTVTSAQKNPTAFYLCASSRTNEKLFFGSGTQLSVL.

The V gene is TRBV6-1, the J gene TRBJ2-5; 8 bases line up with TRBD1. The CDR3 contains 13 residues. J gave up 5 bases and V 6 bases, and 5 bases lay outside the gene matches. The germline V gene encodes CDR1 MNHNS and CDR2 SASEGT. The CDR3 bases are TGTGCCAGCAGAAGGACAGGGATGGAGACCCAGTACTTC. It encodes CASRRTGMETQYF.

This clone has just one count. The V call is TRBV6-1, the J call TRBJ2-7, with D maybe TRBD1 (6 bases). The CDR3 covers 13 residues. Germline V gene data show CDR1 as MNHNS and CDR2 as SASEGT. V was cut by 8 bases and J by 0 bases, with 11 bases left in between. DNA for the CDR3: TGTGCCAGCGTGTGGACAGTCTCCTACGAGCAGTACTTC. It encodes CASVWTVSYEQYF.

The rearrangement joins TRBV29-1 to TRBJ2-3; no clear D. V lost 4 bases and J 2 bases, leaving 13 bases between the germline ends. The CDR3 has 14 residues. Per germline, CDR1 SQVTM and CDR2 ANQGSEA. Written as DNA, the CDR3 is TGCAGCGTTGTGAGGAGTCGGTACACAGATACGCAGTATTTT. Encoded protein: CSVVRSRYTDTQYF.

This chain uses TRBV10-1 with TRBJ1-5; a weak D match, TRBD1 (6 bases). V gave up 3 bases and J gave up 5 bases, with 8 bases separating them. The CDR3 is 13 amino acids. Per the germline V gene, CDR1 is WNHNN and CDR2 is SYGVQD (reference sequence). The DNA for the CDR3 is TGCGCCAGCAGTGATGAGGGGGATCAGCCCCAGCATTTT. Translation: CASSDEGDQPQHF.

In its sample, this clone was seen once. The rearrangement joins TRBV7-2 to TRBJ2-6; D is ambiguous. Germline CDR1 and CDR2: SGHTA and FQGNSA. V was pared by 2 bases and J by 0 bases, with 14 bases between. The length of the CDR3 is 18 residues. In nucleotides, the CDR3 is TGTGCCAGCAGCTTATACGCAGGCTTAAGCTCTGGGGCCAACGTCCTGACTTTC. This gives the protein CASSLYAGLSSGANVLTF.

This clone was picked up a small number of times. CDR3 nucleotides: TGTGCCAGCAGCCCCTGGGCAGGGGTTGGCTACACCTTC. It encodes CASSPWAGVGYTF. The chain carries TRBV28 and TRBJ1-2; possibly TRBD1 for D (6 bases). Germline CDR1 MDHEN, CDR2 SYDVKM. The ends were cut back, 6 bases at V and 7 bases at J, with 15 bases in the middle. This CDR3 has 13 residues.

The chain recombines TRBV4-3 with TRBJ1-2, with D perhaps matching TRBD1 (5 bases). The CDR3 extends over 13 amino acids. Trimming removed 4 bases from V and 5 bases from J, with 11 bases in between. Germline assignment: CDR1 LGHNA and CDR2 YSLEER. The CDR3 nucleotides read TGCGCCAGCAGCCCCCGGTCAGGGTATGGCTACACCTTC. Protein sequence: CASSPRSGYGYTF.

The V call is TRBV10-2, the J call TRBJ1-5; D not resolved. Germline CDR1 and CDR2: WSHSY and SAAADI. Trimming pared 4 bases from V and 0 bases from J, leaving 7 bases between. The CDR3 totals 14 residues. The CDR3 here is CASSASHSNQPQHF. In DNA, the CDR3 is TGCGCCAGCAGTGCGAGTCATAGCAATCAGCCCCAGCATTTT.

The chain uses TRBV7-2 and TRBJ2-3; TRBD1 might be the D (6 bases). V was pared by 4 bases and J by 6 bases, with 14 bases between. The CDR3 is 14 residues long. The germline V gene encodes CDR1 SGHTA and CDR2 FQGNSA. Here the CDR3 reads CASSWDKGRDTQYF. For the CDR3, the DNA is TGTGCCAGCAGCTGGGACAAGGGAAGGGATACGCAGTATTTT.

In this sample, this clone turned up once. The chain employs TRBV29-1 and TRBJ2-7; 8 positions match TRBD1. The CDR3 has 14 residues. Per the germline V gene, CDR1 is SQVTM and CDR2 is ANQGSEA. Losses at the gene ends were 6 bases for V and 1 base for J; bases not matched to a gene: 8. CDR3 loop: CSVGDRWGSYEQYF. The CDR3 nucleotides read TGCAGCGTAGGGGACAGGTGGGGATCCTACGAGCAGTACTTC.

The rearrangement uses TRBV11-2 and TRBJ1-4; D is possibly TRBD1 (6 bases). This CDR3 has 16 residues. Between the trimmed V and J ends, which lost 6 bases and 4 bases, there was a span of 18 bases. Germline assignment: CDR1 SGHAT and CDR2 FQNNGV. The DNA for the CDR3 is TGTGCCAGCAGTCCTTCTACAGGGAATAGTAATGAAAAACTGTTTTTT. Amino acids: CASSPSTGNSNEKLFF.

Here the CDR3 reads CAWRSSGGFNTEAFF. The CDR3 DNA sequence: TGTGCCTGGCGATCCTCAGGGGGTTTTAACACTGAAGCTTTCTTT. V is TRBV30 and J is TRBJ1-1; 7 bases map to TRBD1. There are 15 residues in the CDR3. The germline V gene has CDR1 GTSNPN and CDR2 SVGIG (reference sequence). The ends lost 5 bases at V and 2 bases at J; junction bases unmatched: 11.

The chain joins TRBV9 to TRBJ1-1, with D uncertain. This CDR3 spans 15 amino acids. The germline V gene encodes CDR1 SGDLS and CDR2 YYNGEE. V was trimmed by 2 bases and J by 4 bases, leaving 15 bases between them. For the CDR3, the DNA is TGTGCCAGCAGCGTCCACTCCGAGGTCGGCACTGAAGCTTTCTTT. Protein: CASSVHSEVGTEAFF.

The V and J genes are TRBV7-9 and TRBJ1-6, with 9 bases aligning to TRBD1. CDR1 and CDR2 (germline): SEHNR, FQNEAQ (reference sequence). CDR3 length: 15 residues. The junction had 5 bases not matched to a gene; V was cut back by 0 bases and J by 11 bases. The CDR3 spells CASSLALGQGAPLHF. In DNA form, the CDR3 reads TGTGCCAGCAGCTTAGCGTTGGGACAGGGTGCACCCCTCCACTTT.

The chain combines TRBV29-1 with TRBJ1-2, with 10 positions matching TRBD1. Germline V gives CDR1 SQVTM, CDR2 ANQGSEA. The length of the CDR3 is 10 residues. V dropped 4 bases and J dropped 14; count of bases not matched to a gene: 4. The DNA for the CDR3 is TGCAGCGTTGGGGACAGGGGTTTTACCTTC. Translation: CSVGDRGFTF.

The chain employs TRBV9 and TRBJ1-1, with 9 positions matching TRBD1. Trimming at V came to 0 bases and at J to 11 bases, leaving 11 bases not matched to a gene. Per germline, CDR1 SGDLS and CDR2 YYNGEE. This CDR3 is 15 amino acids long. Here the CDR3 DNA reads TGTGCCAGCAGCGTAGGTGGAACTTGGGACAGGGACGCTTTCTTT. This translates into CASSVGGTWDRDAFF.

The gene calls are TRBV4-1 and TRBJ1-1, with D maybe TRBD1 (6 bases). V was trimmed by 2 bases and J by 2 bases, leaving 12 bases between them. Per germline, CDR1 MGHRA and CDR2 YSYEKL. CDR3 length: 15 residues. The CDR3 coding sequence is TGCGCCAGCAGCCAACAATCAGGGGCAAACACTGAAGCTTTCTTT. Protein sequence: CASSQQSGANTEAFF.

This clone was seen more than once but under ten times. The chain carries TRBV28 and TRBJ2-7; D gene ambiguous. Germline CDR1 and CDR2: MDHEN and SYDVKM. Trimming took off 5 bases at V and 5 bases at J, with 7 bases between the two ends. The CDR3 spans 11 residues. The CDR3 region is CASSPGNEQYF. The CDR3 bases are TGTGCCAGCAGTCCAGGCAACGAGCAGTACTTC.

The chain is built from TRBV7-9 and TRBJ1-2, with D perhaps matching TRBD1 (5 bases). CDR1 SEHNR and CDR2 FQNEAQ come from the germline V gene (reference sequence). The CDR3 contains 13 residues. Trimming cost V 5 bases and J 6 bases, with 13 bases left between them. CDR3 sequence reads: CASSPFWGDGYTF. CDR3 in DNA: TGTGCCAGCAGCCCCTTTTGGGGGGATGGCTACACCTTC.

This clone was found a few times. The genes are TRBV5-1 and TRBJ2-7; TRBD1 might be the D (5 bases). The germline gives CDR1 SGHRS, CDR2 YFSETQ. CDR3 size: 15 residues. V was cut by 6 bases and J by 9 bases, with 25 bases left in between. CDR3 loop: CASTPLQDGVRGQYF. CDR3 DNA: TGCGCCAGCACGCCACTACAGGATGGTGTACGAGGGCAGTACTTC. Full variable domain (outside the CDR3, taken from reference TRBV5-1 and TRBJ2-7): KAGVTQTPRYLIKTRGQQVTLSCSPISGHRSVSWYQQTPGQGLQFLFEYFSETQRNKGNFPGRFSGRQFSNSRSEMNVSTLELGDSALYLCASTPLQDGVRGQYFGPGTRLTVT.

V and J are TRBV9 and TRBJ2-7; no clear D gene. V lost 3 bases to trimming and J lost 7 bases, with 14 bases between them. CDR1 is SGDLS and CDR2 is YYNGEE in the germline V gene. CDR3 length: 13 residues. In DNA form, the CDR3 reads TGTGCCAGCAGCGGCGAGTCCCCCAGGGAGCAGTACTTC. This translates into CASSGESPREQYF.

This clone was seen once. This chain connects TRBV13 to TRBJ2-1; TRBD2 might be the D (5 bases). This CDR3 has 14 amino acids. V was pared by 5 bases and J by 4 bases, with 12 bases between. In germline, CDR1 is PRHDT, CDR2 FYEKMQ (reference sequence). CDR3 region: CASSQRTGYNEQFF. CDR3 nucleotide sequence: TGTGCCAGCAGCCAGAGAACGGGGTACAATGAGCAGTTCTTC.

The V gene is TRBV28, the J gene TRBJ2-3, with 7 bases lining up with TRBD1. There are 14 residues in the CDR3. With V trimmed by 5 bases and J by 4 bases, 6 bases remained unmatched. Per the germline V gene, CDR1 is MDHEN and CDR2 is SYDVKM. The CDR3 DNA reads TGTGCCAGCAGTGTCACAGGGGTGGCAGATACGCAGTATTTT. Residues: CASSVTGVADTQYF.

The V call is TRBV14, the J call TRBJ1-5, with a weak D call TRBD1 (6 bases). Trimming pared 3 bases from V and 6 bases from J, leaving 9 bases between. CDR1 and CDR2 from the germline V gene are SGHDN and FVKESK. The CDR3 consists of 13 residues. The CDR3: CASSHQGGQPQHF. CDR3 DNA sequence: TGTGCCAGCAGCCATCAAGGGGGTCAGCCCCAGCATTTT.

This rearrangement joins TRBV27 to TRBJ1-6; maybe TRBD1 (5 bases). This CDR3 has 15 residues. Germline V gene lookup returns CDR1 MNHEY and CDR2 SMNVEV (reference sequence). V was cut by 0 bases and J by 7 bases, with 10 bases left in between. The CDR3 bases are TGTGCCAGCAGTTTATCGAAGGCAGGGAATTCACCCCTCCACTTT. Encoded protein: CASSLSKAGNSPLHF.

The chain combines TRBV27 with TRBJ2-3, with a possible D match to TRBD2 (7 bases). The length of the CDR3 is 17 residues. V lost 0 bases, J lost 4 bases, and 17 bases lay in between. Looked up from germline, CDR1 is MNHEY and CDR2 is SMNVEV (reference sequence). The chain's CDR3 is CASSLSGGRVGPDTQYF. In nucleotides, the CDR3 is TGTGCCAGCAGTTTATCCGGGGGGCGCGTTGGCCCAGATACGCAGTATTTT.

The rearrangement links TRBV6-5 to TRBJ1-3; TRBD1 agrees at 7 bases. Per the germline V gene, CDR1 is MNHEY and CDR2 is SVGAGI. With 6 bases clipped from V and 0 bases from J, the junction kept 5 bases outside the gene matches. The CDR3 is 15 residues long. DNA of the CDR3: TGTGCCAGCAGCTCAGGGGGTCCCTCTGGAAACACCATATATTTT. Its protein product is CASSSGGPSGNTIYF.